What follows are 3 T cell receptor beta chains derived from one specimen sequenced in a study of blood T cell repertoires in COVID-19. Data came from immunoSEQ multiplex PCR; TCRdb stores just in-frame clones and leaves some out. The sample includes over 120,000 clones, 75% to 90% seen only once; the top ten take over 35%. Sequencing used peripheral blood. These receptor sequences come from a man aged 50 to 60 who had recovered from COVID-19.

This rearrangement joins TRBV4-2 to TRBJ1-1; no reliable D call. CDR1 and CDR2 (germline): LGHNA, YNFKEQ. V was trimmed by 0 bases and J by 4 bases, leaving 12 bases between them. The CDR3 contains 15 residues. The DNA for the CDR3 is TGTGCCAGCAGCCAAGAGACCGGGGAAGGCACTGAAGCTTTCTTT. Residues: CASSQETGEGTEAFF.

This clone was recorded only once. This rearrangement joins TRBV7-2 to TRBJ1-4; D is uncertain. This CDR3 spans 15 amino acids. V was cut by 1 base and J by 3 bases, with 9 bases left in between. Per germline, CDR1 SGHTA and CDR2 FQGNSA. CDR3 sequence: CASSLDTGANEKLFF. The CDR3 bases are TGTGCCAGCAGCTTAGATACGGGAGCTAATGAAAAACTGTTTTTT.

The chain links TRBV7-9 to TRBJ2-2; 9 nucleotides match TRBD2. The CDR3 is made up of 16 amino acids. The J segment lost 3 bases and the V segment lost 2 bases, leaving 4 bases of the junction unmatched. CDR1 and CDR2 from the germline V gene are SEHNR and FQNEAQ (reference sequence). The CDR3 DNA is TGTGCCAGCAGCTTAAGGGGACTAGCAGACACCGGGGAGCTGTTTTTT. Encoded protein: CASSLRGLADTGELFF.